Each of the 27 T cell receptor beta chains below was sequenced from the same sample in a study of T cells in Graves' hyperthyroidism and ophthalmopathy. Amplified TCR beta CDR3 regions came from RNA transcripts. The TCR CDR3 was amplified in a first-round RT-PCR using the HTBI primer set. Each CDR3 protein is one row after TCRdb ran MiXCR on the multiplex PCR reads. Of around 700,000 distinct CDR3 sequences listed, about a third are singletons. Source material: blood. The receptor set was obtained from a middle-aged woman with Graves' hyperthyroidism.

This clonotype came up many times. CDR3 sequence (DNA): TGTGCCAGTAAAGTGAAGGGATCTGGGGCCAACGTCCTGACTTTC. Protein: CASKVKGSGANVLTF. The chain joins TRBV19 to TRBJ2-6; no definite D call. The V and J ends lost 7 bases and 1 base respectively, with 11 bases between them. This CDR3 comprises 15 residues. Germline V gene sequence: CDR1 LNHDA, CDR2 SQIVND (reference sequence).

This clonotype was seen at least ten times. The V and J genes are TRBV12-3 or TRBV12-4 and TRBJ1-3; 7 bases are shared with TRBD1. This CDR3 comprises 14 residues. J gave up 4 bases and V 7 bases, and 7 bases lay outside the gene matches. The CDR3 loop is CASTSTGIGNTIYF. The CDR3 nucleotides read TGTGCCAGCACCTCGACAGGGATCGGAAACACCATATATTTT.

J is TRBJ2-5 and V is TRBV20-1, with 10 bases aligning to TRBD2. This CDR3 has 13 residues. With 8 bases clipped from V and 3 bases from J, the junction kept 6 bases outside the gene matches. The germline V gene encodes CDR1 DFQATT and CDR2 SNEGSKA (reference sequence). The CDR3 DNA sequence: TGCAGTAATTCACTAGCGGGGAAAGAGACCCAGTACTTC. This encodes CSNSLAGKETQYF.

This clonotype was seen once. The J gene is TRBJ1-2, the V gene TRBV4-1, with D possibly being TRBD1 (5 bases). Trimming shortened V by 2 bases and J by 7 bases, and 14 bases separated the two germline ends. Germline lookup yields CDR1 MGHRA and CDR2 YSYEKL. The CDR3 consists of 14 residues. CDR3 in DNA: TGCGCCAGCAGCCAAATTCCTACAGGTGGTGGCTACACCTTC. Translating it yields CASSQIPTGGGYTF.

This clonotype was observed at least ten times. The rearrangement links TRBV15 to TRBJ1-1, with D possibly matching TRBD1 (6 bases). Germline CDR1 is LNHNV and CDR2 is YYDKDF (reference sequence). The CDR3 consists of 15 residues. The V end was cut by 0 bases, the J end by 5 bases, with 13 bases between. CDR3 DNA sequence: TGTGCCACCAGCAGAGAATTCGGTGGACAGACTGAAGCTTTCTTT. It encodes CATSREFGGQTEAFF. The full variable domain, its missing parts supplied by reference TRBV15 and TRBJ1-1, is DAMVIQNPRYQVTQFGKPVTLSCSQTLNHNVMYWYQQKSSQAPKLLFHYYDKDFNNEADTPDNFQSRRPNTSFCFLDIRSPGLGDTAMYLCATSREFGGQTEAFFGQGTRLTVV.

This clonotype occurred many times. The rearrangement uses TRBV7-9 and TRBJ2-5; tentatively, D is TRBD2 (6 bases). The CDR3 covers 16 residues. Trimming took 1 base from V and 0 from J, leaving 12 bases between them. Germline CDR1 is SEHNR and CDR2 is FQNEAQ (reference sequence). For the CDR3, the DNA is TGTGCCAGCAGCTTAGGTCAAGGCGGGAACCAAGAGACCCAGTACTTC. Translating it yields CASSLGQGGNQETQYF.

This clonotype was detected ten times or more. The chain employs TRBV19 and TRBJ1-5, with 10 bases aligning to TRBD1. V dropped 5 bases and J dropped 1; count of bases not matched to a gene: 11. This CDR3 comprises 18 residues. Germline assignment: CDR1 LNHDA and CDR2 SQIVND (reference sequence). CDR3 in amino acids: CASSPYRDRGGSNQPQHF. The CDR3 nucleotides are TGTGCCAGTAGTCCTTACCGGGACAGGGGAGGAAGCAATCAGCCCCAGCATTTT.

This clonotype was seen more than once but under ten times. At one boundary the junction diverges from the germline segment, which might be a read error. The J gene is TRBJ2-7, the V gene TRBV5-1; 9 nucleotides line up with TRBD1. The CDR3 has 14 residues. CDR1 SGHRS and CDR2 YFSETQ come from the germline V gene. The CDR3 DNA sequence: TGTGCCAGCAGCTTTCCGGGACAGGGCTACGAGCAGTACTTC. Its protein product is CASSFPGQGYEQYF.

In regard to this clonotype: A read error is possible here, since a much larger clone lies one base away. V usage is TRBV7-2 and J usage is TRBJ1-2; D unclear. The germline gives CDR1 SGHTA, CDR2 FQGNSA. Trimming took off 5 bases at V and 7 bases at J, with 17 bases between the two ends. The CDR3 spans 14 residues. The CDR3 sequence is CASSKGPSVFGYTF. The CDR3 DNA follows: TGTGCCAGCAGCAAAGGACCTTCGGTTTTTGGCTACACCTTC.

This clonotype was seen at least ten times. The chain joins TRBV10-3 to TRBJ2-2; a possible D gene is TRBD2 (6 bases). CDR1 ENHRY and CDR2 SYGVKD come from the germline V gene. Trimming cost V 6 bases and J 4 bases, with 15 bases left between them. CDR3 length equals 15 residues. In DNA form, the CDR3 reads TGTGCCATCAGGGCGGAGGGGATACGCACCGGGGAGCTGTTTTTT. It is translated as CAIRAEGIRTGELFF.

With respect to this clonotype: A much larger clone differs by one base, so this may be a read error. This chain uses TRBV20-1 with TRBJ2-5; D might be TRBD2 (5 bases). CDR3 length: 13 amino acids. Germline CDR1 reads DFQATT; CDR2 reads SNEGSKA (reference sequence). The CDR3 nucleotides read TGCAGTGCTAAAAGCTGGGGTGGGGAGACCCGGTACTTC. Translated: CSAKSWGGETRYF.

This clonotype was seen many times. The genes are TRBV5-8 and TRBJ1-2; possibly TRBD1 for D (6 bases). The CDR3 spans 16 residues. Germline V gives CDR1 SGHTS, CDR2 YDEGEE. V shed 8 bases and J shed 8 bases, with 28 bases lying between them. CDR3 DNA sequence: TGTGCCAGTAAGGACCGGGACACCGCGTCCAATCGGGGCTACACCTTC. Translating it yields CASKDRDTASNRGYTF.

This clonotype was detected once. In nucleotides, the CDR3 is TGTGCCTGTAGGGAGGGTAACTCCAATGAGCAGTTCTTC. Its protein is CACREGNSNEQFF. The V and J genes are TRBV7-9 and TRBJ2-1, with 7 bases aligning to TRBD2. The CDR3 runs 13 residues. Unmatched junction bases numbered 10, after V lost 11 bases and J lost 6 bases. CDR1 SEHNR and CDR2 FQNEAQ come from the germline V gene (reference sequence).

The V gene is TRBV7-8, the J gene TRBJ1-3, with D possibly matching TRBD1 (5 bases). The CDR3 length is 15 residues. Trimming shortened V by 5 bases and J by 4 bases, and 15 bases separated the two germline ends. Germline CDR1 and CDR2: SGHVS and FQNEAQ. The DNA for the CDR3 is TGTGCCAGCAGCCTGCGGGGGATAGCGGGAAACACCATATATTTT. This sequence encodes CASSLRGIAGNTIYF.

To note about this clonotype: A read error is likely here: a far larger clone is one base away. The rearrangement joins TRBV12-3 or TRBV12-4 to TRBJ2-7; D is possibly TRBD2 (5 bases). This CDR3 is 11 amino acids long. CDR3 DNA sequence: TGTGCCGGCAGCCGGGGCTACGAGCAGTACTTC. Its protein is CAGSRGYEQYF.

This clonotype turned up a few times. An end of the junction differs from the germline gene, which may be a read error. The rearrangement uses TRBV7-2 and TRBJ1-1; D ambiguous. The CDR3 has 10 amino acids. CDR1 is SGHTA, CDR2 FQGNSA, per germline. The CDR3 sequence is CASTLNEAFF. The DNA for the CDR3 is TGTGCCAGCACCTTAAATGAAGCTTTCTTT.

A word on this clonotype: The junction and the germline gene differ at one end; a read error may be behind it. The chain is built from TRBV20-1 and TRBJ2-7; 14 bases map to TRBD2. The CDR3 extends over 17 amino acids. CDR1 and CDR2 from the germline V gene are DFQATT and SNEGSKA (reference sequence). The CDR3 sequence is CGARGRGLAGERYEQYF. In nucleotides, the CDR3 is TGCGGTGCTAGAGGGAGGGGACTAGCGGGAGAGCGATACGAGCAGTACTTC.

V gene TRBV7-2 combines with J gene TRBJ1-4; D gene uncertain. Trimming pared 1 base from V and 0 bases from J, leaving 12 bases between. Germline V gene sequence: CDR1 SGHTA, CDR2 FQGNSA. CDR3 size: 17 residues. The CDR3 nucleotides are TGTGCCAGCAGCTTAGTAAACAAATACTCAACTAATGAAAAACTGTTTTTT. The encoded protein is CASSLVNKYSTNEKLFF. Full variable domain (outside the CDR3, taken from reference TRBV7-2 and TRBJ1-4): GAGVSQSPSNKVTEKGKDVELRCDPISGHTALYWYRQSLGQGLEFLIYFQGNSAPDKSGLPSDRFSAERTGGSVSTLTIQRTQQEDSAVYLCASSLVNKYSTNEKLFFGSGTQLSVL.

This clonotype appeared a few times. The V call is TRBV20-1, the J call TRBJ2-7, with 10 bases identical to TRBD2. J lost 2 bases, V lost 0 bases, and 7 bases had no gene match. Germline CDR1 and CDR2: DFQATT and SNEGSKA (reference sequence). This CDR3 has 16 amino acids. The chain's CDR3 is CSARDPLAGQPYEQYF. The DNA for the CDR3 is TGCAGTGCTAGAGATCCACTAGCGGGGCAACCCTACGAGCAGTACTTC.

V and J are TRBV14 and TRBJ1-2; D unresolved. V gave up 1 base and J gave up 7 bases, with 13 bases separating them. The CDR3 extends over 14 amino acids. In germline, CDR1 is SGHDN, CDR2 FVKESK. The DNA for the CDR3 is TGTGCCAGCAGCCAAGGAGGTATGGGAGGTGGCTACACCTTC. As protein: CASSQGGMGGGYTF.

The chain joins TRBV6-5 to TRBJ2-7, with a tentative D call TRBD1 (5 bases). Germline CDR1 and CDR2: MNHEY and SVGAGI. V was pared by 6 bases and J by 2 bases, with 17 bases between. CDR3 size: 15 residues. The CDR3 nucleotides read TGTGCCAGCAGCCGTCGGACACCGGATCCCTACGAGCAGTACTTC. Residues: CASSRRTPDPYEQYF.

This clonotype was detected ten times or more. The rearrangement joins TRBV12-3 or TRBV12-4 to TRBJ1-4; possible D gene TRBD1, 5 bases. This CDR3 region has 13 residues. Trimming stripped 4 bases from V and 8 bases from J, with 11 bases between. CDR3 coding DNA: TGTGCCAGCAGTTATGGCGGGGACGAAAAACTGTTTTTT. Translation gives CASSYGGDEKLFF.

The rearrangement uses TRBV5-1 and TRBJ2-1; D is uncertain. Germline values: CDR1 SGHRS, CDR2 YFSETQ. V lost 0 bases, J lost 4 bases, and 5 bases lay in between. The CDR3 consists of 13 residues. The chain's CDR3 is CASSLVGYNEQFF. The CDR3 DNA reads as TGCGCCAGCAGCTTGGTAGGGTACAATGAGCAGTTCTTC.

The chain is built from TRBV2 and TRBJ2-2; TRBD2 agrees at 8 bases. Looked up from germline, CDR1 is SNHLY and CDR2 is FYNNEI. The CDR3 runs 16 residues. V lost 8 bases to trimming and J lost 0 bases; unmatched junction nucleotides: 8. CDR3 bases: TGTGCCAGCTCAAAGGCGGGGGGCCCGAACACCGGGGAGCTGTTTTTT. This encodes CASSKAGGPNTGELFF.

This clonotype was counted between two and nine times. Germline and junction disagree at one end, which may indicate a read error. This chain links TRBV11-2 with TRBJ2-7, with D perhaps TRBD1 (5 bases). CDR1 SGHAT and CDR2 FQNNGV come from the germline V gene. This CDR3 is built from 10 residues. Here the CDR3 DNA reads TGTGCCAGCAGCTTTGGTTGGGCAGGGTTC. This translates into CASSFGWAGF. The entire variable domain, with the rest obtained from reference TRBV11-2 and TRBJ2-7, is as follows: EAGVAQSPRYKIIEKRQSVAFWCNPISGHATLYWYQQILGQGPKLLIQFQNNGVVDDSQLPKDRFSAERLKGVDSTLKIQPAKLEDSAVYLCASSFGWAGFGPGTRLTVT.

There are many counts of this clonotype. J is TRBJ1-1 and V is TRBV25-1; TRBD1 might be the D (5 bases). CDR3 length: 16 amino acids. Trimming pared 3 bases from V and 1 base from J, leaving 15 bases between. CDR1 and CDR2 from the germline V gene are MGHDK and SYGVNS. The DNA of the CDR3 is TGTGCCAGCAGTGACTTAACCGGGACCCAGAACACTGAAGCTTTCTTT. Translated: CASSDLTGTQNTEAFF. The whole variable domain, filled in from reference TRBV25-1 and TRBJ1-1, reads EADIYQTPRYLVIGTGKKITLECSQTMGHDKMYWYQQDPGMELHLIHYSYGVNSTEKGDLSSESTVSRIRTEHFPLTLESARPSHTSQYLCASSDLTGTQNTEAFFGQGTRLTVV.

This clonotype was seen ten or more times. This chain's CDR3 is CASSQGHEETQYF. The CDR3 region has the DNA TGCGCCAGCAGCCAAGGGCACGAAGAGACCCAGTACTTC. This sequence joins TRBV4-3 and TRBJ2-5; D is unclear. V lost 1 base and J lost 3, with 6 bases in between. Germline V gene data show CDR1 as LGHNA and CDR2 as YSLEER. This CDR3 is 13 amino acids long.